The 22 T cell receptor beta chains given below trace back to one sample, sequenced in a study of blood T cell repertoires in COVID-19 (dated by TCRdb to about 2020). Libraries were made using the immunoSEQ multiplex PCR assay. This is the immuneACCESS table as TCRdb keeps it, with only in-frame sequences that have V and J called. A part of the clones is gone; compared with another copy, unresolved V genes explain less than half, and the rest is unexplained. The sample records more than 130,000 clones, 88% of which are singletons. The ten top clones hold roughly a tenth of the sample. Sequencing used peripheral blood. The receptors here all came from a man between 50 and 59 years old with active or convalescent COVID-19.

This clone has a single count. The V call is TRBV28, the J call TRBJ1-4, with D unresolved. V shed 7 bases and J shed 4 bases, with 10 bases lying between them. The CDR3 is made up of 13 amino acids. The germline V gene encodes CDR1 MDHEN and CDR2 SYDVKM. CDR3 loop: CASTPRGNEKLFF. CDR3 DNA: TGTGCCAGCACCCCGCGGGGTAATGAAAAACTGTTTTTT.

The chain couples TRBV6-5 to TRBJ2-5; perhaps TRBD1 as D (5 bases). The germline V gene has CDR1 MNHEY and CDR2 SVGAGI. This CDR3 contains 13 residues. The ends were cut back, 5 bases at V and 5 bases at J, with 12 bases in the middle. CDR3 region: CASSPPGKETQYF. Here the CDR3 DNA reads TGTGCCAGCAGTCCCCCAGGGAAGGAGACCCAGTACTTC.

V is TRBV28 and J is TRBJ1-5, with TRBD1 as a possible D gene (6 bases). The CDR3 runs to 15 residues. Germline lookup yields CDR1 MDHEN and CDR2 SYDVKM. The V gene lost 6 bases and the J gene lost 3 bases, with 15 bases spanning the gap. CDR3 amino acids: CASSPGQRFNQPQHF. DNA of the CDR3: TGTGCCAGCAGCCCCGGACAGCGGTTCAATCAGCCCCAGCATTTT.

The chain employs TRBV7-9 and TRBJ2-7; 7 bases line up with TRBD2. V dropped 0 bases and J dropped 5; count of bases not matched to a gene: 4. In germline, CDR1 is SEHNR, CDR2 FQNEAQ (reference sequence). This CDR3 is built from 14 residues. The CDR3 region has the DNA TGTGCCAGCAGCTTAGCGGGAGGGCCCGACGAGCAGTACTTC. It specifies CASSLAGGPDEQYF.

This rearrangement joins TRBV28 to TRBJ1-4; 11 nucleotides match TRBD1. The germline V gene encodes CDR1 MDHEN and CDR2 SYDVKM. V shed 8 bases and J 5 bases; nucleotides not matched to a gene: 4. CDR3 length: 14 residues. In nucleotides, the CDR3 is TGTGCCAGCGGACAGGGGGCGCGAAATGAAAAACTGTTTTTT. It codes for CASGQGARNEKLFF.

The chain carries TRBV24-1 and TRBJ1-5, with D perhaps matching TRBD1 (5 bases). CDR3 length equals 16 residues. V shed 6 bases and J shed 0 bases, with 14 bases lying between them. Looked up from germline, CDR1 is KGHDR and CDR2 is SFDVKD. The CDR3 nucleotides read TGTGCCACCAGTTCCCGACAGAACCCTAGCAATCAGCCCCAGCATTTT. Encoded protein: CATSSRQNPSNQPQHF.

V usage is TRBV10-3 and J usage is TRBJ1-1, with a tentative D call TRBD1 (6 bases). The germline V gene has CDR1 ENHRY and CDR2 SYGVKD. With 3 bases removed from V and 1 base from J, the gap between germline ends came to 9 bases. This CDR3 is built from 14 residues. CDR3 bases: TGTGCCATCAGTGAAGAGGGGGAGAACACTGAAGCTTTCTTT. It is translated as CAISEEGENTEAFF.

With respect to this clone: Other DNA sequences from this sample encode an identical CDR3 as well. The chain couples TRBV28 to TRBJ1-2; no clear D gene. Trimming pared 8 bases from V and 5 bases from J, leaving 6 bases between. CDR1 and CDR2 (germline): MDHEN, SYDVKM. The CDR3 totals 10 residues. CDR3 sequence (DNA): TGTGCCAGCTCGCGGTATGGCTACACCTTC. Translating gives CASSRYGYTF.

The chain combines TRBV2 with TRBJ1-1; D ambiguous. Looked up from germline, CDR1 is SNHLY and CDR2 is FYNNEI. V was trimmed by 6 bases and J by 1 base, leaving 9 bases between them. The CDR3 length is 13 residues. The CDR3 nucleotides read TGTGCCAGCAGGATTACAGAGAACACTGAAGCTTTCTTT. It translates to CASRITENTEAFF.

About this clone: In the same sample, other DNA sequences code for this CDR3. V is TRBV27 and J is TRBJ2-5; the match to TRBD1 covers 12 bases. The trim removed 4 bases at V and 5 bases at J, leaving 5 bases unmatched. Germline assignment: CDR1 MNHEY and CDR2 SMNVEV (reference sequence). This CDR3 is built from 15 residues. The CDR3 region has the DNA TGTGCCAGCAGTTCAGGGACAGGGGGCGTTGAGACCCAGTACTTC. It translates to CASSSGTGGVETQYF.

V gene TRBV27 combines with J gene TRBJ2-7, with 7 nucleotides matching TRBD1. Germline CDR1 reads MNHEY; CDR2 reads SMNVEV (reference sequence). This CDR3 region has 15 residues. Trimming removed 1 base from V and 3 bases from J; junction bases left unmatched: 6. As DNA, the CDR3 is TGTGCCAGCAGTTTATACCGACAGGGCAGCTACGAGCAGTACTTC. Amino acids: CASSLYRQGSYEQYF.

The chain combines TRBV19 with TRBJ1-4, with 8 positions matching TRBD1. The J segment lost 4 bases and the V segment lost 2 bases, leaving 3 bases of the junction unmatched. CDR1 LNHDA and CDR2 SQIVND come from the germline V gene (reference sequence). This CDR3 is built from 15 residues. The CDR3: CASSIPGQGNEKLFF. The CDR3 DNA reads as TGTGCCAGTAGTATACCCGGACAGGGTAATGAAAAACTGTTTTTT.

The chain links TRBV7-9 to TRBJ2-5, with 8 bases aligning to TRBD2. Germline CDR1 SEHNR, CDR2 FQNEAQ (reference sequence). V dropped 5 bases and J dropped 3; count of bases not matched to a gene: 8. The CDR3 contains 15 residues. The chain's CDR3 is CASSVSGTRKETQYF. The CDR3 bases are TGTGCCAGCAGCGTATCCGGGACTAGGAAAGAGACCCAGTACTTC.

The chain is built from TRBV18 and TRBJ2-1, with 10 bases aligning to TRBD1. Losses at the gene ends were 4 bases for V and 5 bases for J; bases not matched to a gene: 14. The CDR3 consists of 18 residues. CDR1 and CDR2 (germline): KGHSH, LQKENI. The CDR3 bases are TGTGCCAGCTCACACCGACAGGGGGCCCGAGCTGAGGACAATGAGCAGTTCTTC. It codes for CASSHRQGARAEDNEQFF. Combining the CDR3 with reference TRBV18 and TRBJ2-1 gives the whole variable domain NAGVMQNPRHLVRRRGQEARLRCSPMKGHSHVYWYRQLPEEGLKFMVYLQKENIIDESGMPKERFSAEFPKEGPSILRIQQVVRGDSAAYFCASSHRQGARAEDNEQFFGPGTRLTVL.

This chain connects TRBV29-1 to TRBJ2-6; D remains unclear. V was trimmed by 6 bases and J by 4 bases, leaving 4 bases between them. CDR1 is SQVTM and CDR2 is ANQGSEA in the germline V gene. The CDR3 is 11 residues long. The DNA for the CDR3 is TGCAGCGTAAGCGGGGCCAACGTCCTGACTTTC. Translated, it gives CSVSGANVLTF.

The chain links TRBV28 to TRBJ1-3; unclear D gene. CDR3 length: 15 residues. The germline CDR1 and CDR2 sequences are MDHEN and SYDVKM. Trimming removed 7 bases from V and 3 bases from J, with 16 bases in between. This chain's CDR3 is CASTFTGEYGNTIYF. DNA for the CDR3: TGTGCCAGCACTTTTACCGGGGAATATGGAAACACCATATATTTT.

The V and J genes are TRBV7-9 and TRBJ2-7; 12 bases are a match to TRBD1. The germline CDR1 and CDR2 sequences are SEHNR and FQNEAQ (reference sequence). Losses at the gene ends were 6 bases for V and 7 bases for J; bases not matched to a gene: 13. There are 16 residues in the CDR3. As DNA, the CDR3 is TGTGCCAGCAGGGGAGCACGGGACAGGGGGCAAGGGGAGCAGTACTTC. Protein product: CASRGARDRGQGEQYF.

This rearrangement joins TRBV19 to TRBJ2-1; 9 nucleotides agree with TRBD1. V gave up 6 bases and J gave up 8 bases; unmatched junction bases: 11. The CDR3 contains 15 residues. Germline lookup yields CDR1 LNHDA and CDR2 SQIVND (reference sequence). Here the CDR3 reads CASRQGQGPLHEQFF. DNA for the CDR3: TGTGCCAGTAGGCAGGGACAGGGCCCCCTCCATGAGCAGTTCTTC.

V usage is TRBV4-1 and J usage is TRBJ1-4; 8 nucleotides align to TRBD1. The CDR3 has 15 residues. Losses at the gene ends were 0 bases for V and 6 bases for J; bases not matched to a gene: 3. Germline CDR1 reads MGHRA; CDR2 reads YSYEKL. The CDR3 DNA reads as TGCGCCAGCAGCCAAGAGGACAGGGACGATGAAAAACTGTTTTTT. Translating gives CASSQEDRDDEKLFF.

This sequence joins TRBV4-1 and TRBJ2-1, with TRBD2 matching 8 bases. In germline, CDR1 is MGHRA, CDR2 YSYEKL. V lost 2 bases, J lost 6 bases, and 9 bases stayed unmatched. The CDR3 is made up of 16 amino acids. The CDR3 loop reads CASSQKFGGTSNEQFF. The CDR3 nucleotides read TGCGCCAGCAGCCAAAAATTTGGGGGGACTAGCAATGAGCAGTTCTTC.

In its sample, this clone was seen once. The V gene is TRBV5-1, the J gene TRBJ2-5; perhaps TRBD1 as D (5 bases). This CDR3 has 15 amino acids. Trimming cost V 4 bases and J 1 base, with 14 bases left between them. The germline CDR1 and CDR2 sequences are SGHRS and YFSETQ. DNA of the CDR3: TGCGCCAGCAGCGCCCGGCAGGGTATCCAAGAGACCCAGTACTTC. Translated: CASSARQGIQETQYF.

This chain connects TRBV18 to TRBJ1-5, with TRBD1 matching 8 bases. The V and J ends lost 2 bases and 7 bases, in that order; junction bases with no gene match: 4. Germline values: CDR1 KGHSH, CDR2 LQKENI. This CDR3 is 14 amino acids long. In DNA form, the CDR3 reads TGTGCCAGCTCACCAGGGACAGGAAAACAGCCCCAGCATTTT. Translation: CASSPGTGKQPQHF.